This TCR beta chain emerged from a study of identical twins. The study's findings and limits: Zero-insertion results could be subject to partial confounding by invariant MAIT and iNKT cells. With abundant cord blood beta clonotypes, insertions were fewer; memory repertoires showed no such pattern.

Template switching introduced a universal primer site, and the cDNA bore unique molecular identifiers. TCRdb analysed the 5' RACE reads with MiXCR anew, one entry per CDR3 protein. This sample has about 150,000 distinct CDR3 sequences, with around 3.5% found just once. This clonotype was counted at least ten times. The antigen is undetermined. The receptor was derived from a man younger than 35 in good health. Sequenced: memory T cells sorted from blood.

CDR3 region: CASSDSSGGNQPQHF. CDR3 nucleotides: TGTGCCAGCAGTGACTCGTCTGGGGGCAATCAGCCCCAGCATTTT. This sequence joins TRBV6-4 and TRBJ1-5; D gene uncertain. V lost 0 bases and J 2 bases, leaving 8 bases between the germline ends. Germline CDR1 reads MRHNA; CDR2 reads SNTAGT. This CDR3 contains 15 residues.